The sequence of this TCR beta chain was determined in a study of T cell repertoires in ileal Crohn's disease. This CDR3 comprises 15 residues. CDR1 MNHEY and CDR2 SVGAGI come from the germline V gene. Deletions cut 2 bases from V and 6 bases from J, with 14 bases between. Some clones are missing from TCRdb's copy, which holds only in-frame ones; the method was immunoSEQ multiplex PCR. The sample lists thousands of clones, approximately 69% occurring once. Described time point: neoterminal ileum biopsy at postoperative endoscopy, about 6 months after surgery. This receptor was obtained from an adult with Crohn's disease. The specimen was ileal tissue. This chain joins TRBV6-5 and TRBJ2-1, with D perhaps TRBD1 (7 bases). DNA for the CDR3: TGTGCCAGCAGTTACGCGGCAGGGGGGACCAATGAGCAGTTCTTC. It translates to CASSYAAGGTNEQFF.